These 8 T cell receptor beta chains share one sample of origin, sequenced in a study of blood T cell repertoires in COVID-19. Sequencing was performed with immunoSEQ multiplex PCR; in TCRdb, only in-frame clones are kept and a portion is missing. The sample consists of roughly 230,000 clones, 80% to 90% of them appearing once. The sample was peripheral blood. Source of these receptors: a man between 35 and 55 years old with active or convalescent COVID-19.

V is TRBV4-1 and J is TRBJ1-2, with 7 bases that match TRBD1. CDR1 MGHRA and CDR2 YSYEKL come from the germline V gene. J lost 2 bases, V lost 0 bases, and 3 bases had no gene match. This CDR3 region has 15 residues. The DNA for the CDR3 is TGCGCCAGCAGCCAAGAAGGGACAGAGAACTATGGCTACACCTTC. Translated: CASSQEGTENYGYTF.

V and J are TRBV5-1 and TRBJ2-1, with 9 positions matching TRBD1. The CDR3 contains 19 residues. Germline-derived CDR1 and CDR2 are SGHRS and YFSETQ. V trimming: 0 bases; J trimming: 1 base; junction bases outside the gene matches: 11. The CDR3: CASSLAWGQGTPSYNEQFF. The CDR3 DNA follows: TGCGCCAGCAGCTTGGCCTGGGGACAGGGCACCCCTTCCTACAATGAGCAGTTCTTC.

The V call is TRBV5-1, the J call TRBJ1-1, with unresolved D. Trimming took 2 bases from V and 3 from J, leaving 11 bases between them. The germline V gene has CDR1 SGHRS and CDR2 YFSETQ. The CDR3 is 14 amino acids. Here the CDR3 reads CASSFGGSHTEAFF. CDR3 bases: TGCGCCAGCAGCTTCGGCGGTTCTCACACTGAAGCTTTCTTT.

The chain joins TRBV23-1 to TRBJ2-1; D possibly corresponds to TRBD1 (6 bases). TRBV23-1 is treated as an ORF (open reading frame) with a function not yet certain. The length of the CDR3 is 14 residues. Trimming removed 9 bases at V and 0 bases at J, with 12 bases between. The chain's CDR3 is CASTPGDSYNEQFF. As DNA, the CDR3 is TGCGCCAGTACCCCAGGGGACTCCTACAATGAGCAGTTCTTC.

This clone was detected only a few times. This chain links TRBV28 with TRBJ1-2; no reliable D call. The CDR3 covers 13 residues. CDR1 is MDHEN and CDR2 is SYDVKM in the germline V gene. V dropped 6 bases and J dropped 3 bases, with 11 bases sitting between them. The CDR3 region is CASRSRRYYGYTF. In DNA form, the CDR3 reads TGTGCCAGCAGGTCGCGGAGGTACTATGGCTACACCTTC.

The chain recombines TRBV7-2 with TRBJ1-1; D unclear. The V end was cut by 4 bases, the J end by 10 bases, with 16 bases between. The CDR3 spans 13 residues. CDR1 is SGHTA, CDR2 FQGNSA, per germline. The CDR3 spells CASSSTPVLGAFF. CDR3 nucleotides: TGTGCCAGCAGCTCCACACCCGTGCTTGGAGCTTTCTTT.

This clone was seen once. This chain joins TRBV5-4 and TRBJ2-2; 8 bases are a match to TRBD2. Germline loops: CDR1 SGHNT, CDR2 YYREEE (reference sequence). With V trimmed by 4 bases and J by 5 bases, 13 bases remained unmatched. The CDR3 has 17 residues. CDR3 amino acids: CASSPGGSRGFTGELFF. The CDR3 nucleotides are TGTGCCAGCAGCCCGGGAGGGTCCAGGGGATTTACCGGGGAGCTGTTTTTT. The whole variable domain, remainder taken from reference TRBV5-4 and TRBJ2-2, is ETGVTQSPTHLIKTRGQQVTLRCSSQSGHNTVSWYQQALGQGPQFIFQYYREEENGRGNFPPRFSGLQFPNYSSELNVNALELDDSALYLCASSPGGSRGFTGELFFGEGSRLTVL.

This clone was seen only a few times. The chain couples TRBV5-1 to TRBJ1-1; D unclear. With 5 bases removed from V and 0 bases from J, the gap between germline ends came to 8 bases. Germline values: CDR1 SGHRS, CDR2 YFSETQ. This CDR3 comprises 13 residues. The CDR3 DNA sequence: TGCGCCAGCAGACCCACAATGAACACTGAAGCTTTCTTT. This codes for CASRPTMNTEAFF.